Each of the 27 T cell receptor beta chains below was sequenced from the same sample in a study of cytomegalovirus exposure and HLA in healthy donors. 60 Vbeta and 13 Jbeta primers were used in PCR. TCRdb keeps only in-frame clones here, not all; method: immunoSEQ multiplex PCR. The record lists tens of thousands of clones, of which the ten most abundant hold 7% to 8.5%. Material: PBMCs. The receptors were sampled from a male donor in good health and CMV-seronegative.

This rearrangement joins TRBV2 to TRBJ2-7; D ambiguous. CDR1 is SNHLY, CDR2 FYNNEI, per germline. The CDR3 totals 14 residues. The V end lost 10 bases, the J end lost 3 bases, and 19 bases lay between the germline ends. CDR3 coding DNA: TGTGCCACCGAGGTTTACGGAGCAGACTACGAGCAGTACTTC. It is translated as CATEVYGADYEQYF.

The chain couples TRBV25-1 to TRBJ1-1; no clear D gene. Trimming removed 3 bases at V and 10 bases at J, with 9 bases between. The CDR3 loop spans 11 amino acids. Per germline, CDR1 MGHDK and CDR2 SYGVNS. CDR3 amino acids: CASSEVTVAFF. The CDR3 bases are TGTGCCAGCAGTGAGGTTACAGTAGCTTTCTTT.

In DNA, the CDR3 is TGTGCCTGGAGTGTACATCCCGGGACCGGGGAGCTGTTTTTT. Translation gives CAWSVHPGTGELFF. The V gene is TRBV30, the J gene TRBJ2-2; unclear D gene. This CDR3 comprises 14 residues. The V end lost 0 bases, the J end lost 5 bases, and 10 bases lay between the germline ends. CDR1 and CDR2 (germline): GTSNPN, SVGIG (reference sequence).

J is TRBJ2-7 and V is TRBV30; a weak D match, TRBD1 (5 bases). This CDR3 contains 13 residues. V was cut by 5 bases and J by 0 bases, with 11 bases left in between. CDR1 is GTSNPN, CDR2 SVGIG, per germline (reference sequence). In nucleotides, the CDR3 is TGTGCCTGGGTCCCTGGGGCCTCCTACGAGCAGTACTTC. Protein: CAWVPGASYEQYF.

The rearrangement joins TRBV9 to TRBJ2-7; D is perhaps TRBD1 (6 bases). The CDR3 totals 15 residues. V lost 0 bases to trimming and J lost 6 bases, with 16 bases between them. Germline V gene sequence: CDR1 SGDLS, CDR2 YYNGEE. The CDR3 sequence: CASSVVGQGWSEQYF. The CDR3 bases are TGTGCCAGCAGCGTAGTTGGGCAGGGGTGGTCCGAGCAGTACTTC. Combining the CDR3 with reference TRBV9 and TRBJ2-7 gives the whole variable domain DSGVTQTPKHLITATGQRVTLRCSPRSGDLSVYWYQQSLDQGLQFLIQYYNGEERAKGNILERFSAQQFPDLHSELNLSSLELGDSALYFCASSVVGQGWSEQYFGPGTRLTVT.

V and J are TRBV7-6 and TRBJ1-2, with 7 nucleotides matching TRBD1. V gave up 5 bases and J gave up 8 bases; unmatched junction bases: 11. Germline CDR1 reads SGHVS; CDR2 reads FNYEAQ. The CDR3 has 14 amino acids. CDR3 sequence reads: CASSPNTGARGYTF. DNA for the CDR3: TGTGCCAGCAGCCCCAACACAGGGGCCAGGGGCTACACCTTC.

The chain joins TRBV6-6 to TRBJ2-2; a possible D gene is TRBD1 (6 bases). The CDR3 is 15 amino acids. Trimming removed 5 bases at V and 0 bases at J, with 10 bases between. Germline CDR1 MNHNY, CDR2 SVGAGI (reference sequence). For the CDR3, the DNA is TGTGCCAGCAGTGATGACAGGCCGAACACCGGGGAGCTGTTTTTT. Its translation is CASSDDRPNTGELFF.

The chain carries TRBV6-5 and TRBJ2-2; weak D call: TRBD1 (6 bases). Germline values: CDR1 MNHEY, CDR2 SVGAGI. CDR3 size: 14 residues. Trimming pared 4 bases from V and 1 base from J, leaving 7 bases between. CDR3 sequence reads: CASSFRGNTGELFF. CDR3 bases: TGTGCCAGCAGTTTCAGGGGGAACACCGGGGAGCTGTTTTTT.

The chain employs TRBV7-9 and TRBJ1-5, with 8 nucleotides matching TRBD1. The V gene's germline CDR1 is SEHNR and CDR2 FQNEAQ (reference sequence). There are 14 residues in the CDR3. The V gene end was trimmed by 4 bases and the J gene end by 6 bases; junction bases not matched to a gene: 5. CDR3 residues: CASSSTGVGQPQHF. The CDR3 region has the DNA TGTGCCAGCAGCTCGACAGGGGTGGGTCAGCCCCAGCATTTT. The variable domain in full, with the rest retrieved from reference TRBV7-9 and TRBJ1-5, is DTGVSQNPRHKITKRGQNVTFRCDPISEHNRLYWYRQTLGQGPEFLTYFQNEAQLEKSRLLSDRFSAERPKGSFSTLEIQRTEQGDSAMYLCASSSTGVGQPQHFGDGTRLSIL.

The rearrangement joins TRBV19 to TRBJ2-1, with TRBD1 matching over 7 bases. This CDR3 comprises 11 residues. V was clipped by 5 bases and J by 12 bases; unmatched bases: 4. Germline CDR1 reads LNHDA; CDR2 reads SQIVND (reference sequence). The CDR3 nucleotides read TGTGCCAGTAGTTCTGGACAGGTGCAGTTCTTC. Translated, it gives CASSSGQVQFF.

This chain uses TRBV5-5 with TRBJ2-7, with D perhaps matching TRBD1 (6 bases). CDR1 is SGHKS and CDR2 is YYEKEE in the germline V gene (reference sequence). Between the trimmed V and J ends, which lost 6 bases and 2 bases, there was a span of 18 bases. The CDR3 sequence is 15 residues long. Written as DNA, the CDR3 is TGTGCCAGCACTCGAGATACAGGGTCCACCTACGAGCAGTACTTC. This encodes CASTRDTGSTYEQYF. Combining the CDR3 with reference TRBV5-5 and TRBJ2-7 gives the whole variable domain DAGVTQSPTHLIKTRGQQVTLRCSPISGHKSVSWYQQVLGQGPQFIFQYYEKEERGRGNFPDRFSARQFPNYSSELNVNALLLGDSALYLCASTRDTGSTYEQYFGPGTRLTVT.

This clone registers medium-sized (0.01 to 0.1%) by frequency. CDR3 amino acids: CSVEDATAGTGNTEAFF. Here the CDR3 DNA reads TGCAGCGTTGAAGATGCCACAGCCGGGACAGGGAACACTGAAGCTTTCTTT. The V and J genes are TRBV29-1 and TRBJ1-1; 8 bases are shared with TRBD1. Germline trimming cut 0 bases from V and 1 base from J; bases unmatched to any gene: 10. The CDR3 extends over 17 amino acids. CDR1 is SQVTM and CDR2 is ANQGSEA in the germline V gene.

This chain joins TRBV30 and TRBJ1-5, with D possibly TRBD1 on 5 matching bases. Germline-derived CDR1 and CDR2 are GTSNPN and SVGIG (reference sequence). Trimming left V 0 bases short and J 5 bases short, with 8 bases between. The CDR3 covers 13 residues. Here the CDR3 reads CAWSVWGDQPQHF. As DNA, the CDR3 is TGTGCCTGGAGTGTATGGGGGGATCAGCCCCAGCATTTT.

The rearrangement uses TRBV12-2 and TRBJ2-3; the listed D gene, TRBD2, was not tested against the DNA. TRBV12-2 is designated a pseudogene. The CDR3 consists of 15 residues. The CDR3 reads CKTLGTSGSTDTQYF. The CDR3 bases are TGTAAGACCTTAGGGACTAGCGGGAGCACAGATACGCAGTATTTT.

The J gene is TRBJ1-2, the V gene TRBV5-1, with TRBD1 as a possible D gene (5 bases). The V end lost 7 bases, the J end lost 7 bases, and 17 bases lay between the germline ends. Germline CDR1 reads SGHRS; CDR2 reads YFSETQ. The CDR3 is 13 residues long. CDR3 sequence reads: CASQGTSQGGYTF. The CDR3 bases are TGCGCCAGCCAGGGTACCAGTCAAGGTGGCTACACCTTC.

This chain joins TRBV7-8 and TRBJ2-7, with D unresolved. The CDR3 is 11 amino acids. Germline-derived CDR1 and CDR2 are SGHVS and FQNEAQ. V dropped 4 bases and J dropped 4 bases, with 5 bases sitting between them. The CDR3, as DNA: TGTGCCAGCAGCTCAAATTACGAGCAGTACTTC. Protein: CASSSNYEQYF.

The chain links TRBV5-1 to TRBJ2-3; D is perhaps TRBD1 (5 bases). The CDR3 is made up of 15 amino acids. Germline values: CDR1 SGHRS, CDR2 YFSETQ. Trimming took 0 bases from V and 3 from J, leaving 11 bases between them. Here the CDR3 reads CASSLGAGWTDTQYF. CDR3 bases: TGCGCCAGCAGCTTGGGAGCAGGGTGGACAGATACGCAGTATTTT.

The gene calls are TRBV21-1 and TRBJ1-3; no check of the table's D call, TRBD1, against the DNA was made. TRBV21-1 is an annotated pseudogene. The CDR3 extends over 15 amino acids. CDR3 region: CGRGQLGRTGNTIYF. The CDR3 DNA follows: TGTGGGAGGGGACAGCTCGGTAGGACTGGAAACACCATATATTTT.

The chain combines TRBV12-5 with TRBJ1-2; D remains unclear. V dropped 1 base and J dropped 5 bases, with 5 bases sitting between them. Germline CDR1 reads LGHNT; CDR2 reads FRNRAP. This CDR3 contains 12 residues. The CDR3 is CASGLDNYGYTF. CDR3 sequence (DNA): TGTGCTAGTGGTTTGGACAATTATGGCTACACCTTC.

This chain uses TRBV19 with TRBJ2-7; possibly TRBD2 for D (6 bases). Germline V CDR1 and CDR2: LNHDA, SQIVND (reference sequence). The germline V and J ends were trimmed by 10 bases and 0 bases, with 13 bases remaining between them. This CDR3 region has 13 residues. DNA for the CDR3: TGTGCCACTAGGAGCGGGTCCTCCTACGAGCAGTACTTC. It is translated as CATRSGSSYEQYF.

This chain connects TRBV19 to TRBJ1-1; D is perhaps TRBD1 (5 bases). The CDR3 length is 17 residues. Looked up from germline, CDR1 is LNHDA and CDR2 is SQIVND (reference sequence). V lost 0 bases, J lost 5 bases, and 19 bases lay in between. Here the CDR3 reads CASSIDRRGIPLTEAFF. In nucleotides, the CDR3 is TGTGCCAGTAGTATAGATCGAAGGGGAATACCTTTAACTGAAGCTTTCTTT.

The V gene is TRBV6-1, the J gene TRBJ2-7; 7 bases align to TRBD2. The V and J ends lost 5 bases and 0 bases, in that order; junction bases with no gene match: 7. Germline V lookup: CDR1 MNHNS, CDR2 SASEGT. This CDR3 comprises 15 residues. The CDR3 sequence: CASSPTSANSYEQYF. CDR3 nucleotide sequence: TGTGCCAGCAGTCCTACTAGCGCGAACTCCTACGAGCAGTACTTC.

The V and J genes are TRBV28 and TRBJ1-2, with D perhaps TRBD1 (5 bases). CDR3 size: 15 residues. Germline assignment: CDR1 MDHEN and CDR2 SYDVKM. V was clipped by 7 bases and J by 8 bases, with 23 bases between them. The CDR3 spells CASTLGAGLTRGYTF. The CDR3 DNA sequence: TGTGCCAGCACCCTAGGGGCAGGCTTAACTCGGGGCTACACCTTC.

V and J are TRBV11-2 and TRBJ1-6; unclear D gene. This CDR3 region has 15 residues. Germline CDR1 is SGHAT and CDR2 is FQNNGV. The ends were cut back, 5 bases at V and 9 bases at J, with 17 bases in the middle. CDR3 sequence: CASSQPYKRGSPLHF. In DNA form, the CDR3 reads TGTGCCAGCAGCCAACCTTATAAGCGGGGTTCACCCCTCCACTTT.

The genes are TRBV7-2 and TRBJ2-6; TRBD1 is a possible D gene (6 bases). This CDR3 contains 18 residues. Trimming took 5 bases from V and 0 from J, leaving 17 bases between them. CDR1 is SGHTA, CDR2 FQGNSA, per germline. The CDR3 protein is CASSPYGTGNSGANVLTF. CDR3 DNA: TGTGCCAGCAGCCCATACGGAACAGGGAACTCTGGGGCCAACGTCCTGACTTTC.

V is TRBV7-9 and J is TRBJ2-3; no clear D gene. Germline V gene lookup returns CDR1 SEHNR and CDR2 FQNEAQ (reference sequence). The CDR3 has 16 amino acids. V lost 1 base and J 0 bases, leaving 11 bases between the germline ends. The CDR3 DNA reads TGTGCCAGCAGCTTAGAAGTTGGCGGAAGCACAGATACGCAGTATTTT. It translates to CASSLEVGGSTDTQYF.

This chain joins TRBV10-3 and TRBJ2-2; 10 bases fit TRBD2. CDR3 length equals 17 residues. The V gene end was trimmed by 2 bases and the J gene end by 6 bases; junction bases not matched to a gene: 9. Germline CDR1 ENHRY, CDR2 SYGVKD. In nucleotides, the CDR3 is TGTGCCATCAGTGAGGGGGGAGCGGGAGGGCCCGCCGGGGAGCTGTTTTTT. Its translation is CAISEGGAGGPAGELFF.